This entry lists 5 T cell receptor beta chains sequenced from one sample in a study of OX40 agonist ivuxolimab in advanced cancers. TCRdb's copy holds only in-frame clones and misses some; the assay was immunoSEQ multiplex PCR. The repertoire includes roughly 58,000 clones, 84% of them detected once, and approximately 0.61% sits in the top ten. The material sequenced was CD4+ or CD8+ T cells sorted from blood, taken in a trial of the OX40 agonist ivuxolimab. Receptors originate from an adult with an advanced solid tumor such as melanoma, head and neck, liver or kidney cancer.

The rearrangement joins TRBV6-1 to TRBJ1-1; the D is unclear. The length of the CDR3 is 14 residues. Germline values: CDR1 MNHNS, CDR2 SASEGT. Trimming pared 2 bases from V and 1 base from J, leaving 8 bases between. The CDR3 bases are TGTGCCAGCAGTGAAAGGTCTTGGAACACTGAAGCTTTCTTT. The encoded protein is CASSERSWNTEAFF.

The genes are TRBV10-2 and TRBJ1-3; no definite D call. CDR3 size: 14 residues. Trimming took off 5 bases at V and 3 bases at J, with 11 bases between the two ends. Per germline, CDR1 WSHSY and CDR2 SAAADI. The CDR3 region has the DNA TGCGCCAGCAGTACCGGACGGTATGGAAACACCATATATTTT. Its protein is CASSTGRYGNTIYF.

This chain joins TRBV5-4 and TRBJ1-4; 8 bases align to TRBD1. V trimming: 4 bases; J trimming: 7 bases; junction bases outside the gene matches: 6. Germline CDR1 SGHNT, CDR2 YYREEE (reference sequence). The CDR3 is made up of 14 amino acids. CDR3 nucleotides: TGTGCCAGCAGCCCCGGACAGGGCGGTGAAAAACTGTTTTTT. It is translated as CASSPGQGGEKLFF. The variable domain in full, with the rest retrieved from reference TRBV5-4 and TRBJ1-4, is ETGVTQSPTHLIKTRGQQVTLRCSSQSGHNTVSWYQQALGQGPQFIFQYYREEENGRGNFPPRFSGLQFPNYSSELNVNALELDDSALYLCASSPGQGGEKLFFGSGTQLSVL.

This sequence joins TRBV10-3 and TRBJ1-6; TRBD1 matches 8 bases. The J segment lost 0 bases and the V segment lost 6 bases, leaving 7 bases of the junction unmatched. Per germline, CDR1 ENHRY and CDR2 SYGVKD. There are 17 residues in the CDR3. Here the CDR3 DNA reads TGTGCCATCAGAGCCGGGACAGGATACTCCTATAATTCACCCCTCCACTTT. Translation: CAIRAGTGYSYNSPLHF.

This rearrangement joins TRBV7-8 to TRBJ2-2, with 10 bases that match TRBD1. The germline CDR1 and CDR2 sequences are SGHVS and FQNEAQ. This CDR3 comprises 15 residues. V lost 5 bases, J lost 7 bases, and 7 bases stayed unmatched. CDR3 loop: CASSLRQGASGELFF. CDR3 DNA sequence: TGTGCCAGCAGCCTAAGACAGGGGGCAAGCGGGGAGCTGTTTTTT.